The source of this T cell receptor beta chain is a study of T cells in localized non-small cell lung cancer. With respect to this clone: As yet, its antigen is unknown.

General observations from the study: Uninvolved adjacent lung showed higher T cell clonality than tumor.

Profiling relied on immunoSEQ multiplex PCR, and the TCRdb table lists in-frame clones only, not all of them. This table holds approximately 35,000 clones, 90% to 95% found once. Trimming pared 4 bases from V and 7 bases from J, leaving 19 bases between. From germline, CDR1 is SGHTA and CDR2 FQGNSA. The CDR3 consists of 15 residues. The receptor comes from a man between 40 and 75 years old with stage II lung adenocarcinoma. The V call is TRBV7-2, the J call TRBJ1-2; D remains unclear. The input for sequencing was PBMCs, taken before any cancer treatment. The CDR3 region is CASSSPPAGKTGYTF. CDR3 nucleotide sequence: TGTGCCAGCAGCTCCCCGCCCGCTGGGAAAACTGGCTACACCTTC.